The 2 T cell receptor beta chains below were found in one sample sequenced in a study of T cell clonality in common variable immunodeficiency. Clones were sequenced by immunoSEQ multiplex PCR, and TCRdb holds only the in-frame ones, with some missing. Listed for the sample are about 52,000 clones, none seen a single time. Sequencing input: peripheral blood mononuclear cells. The receptor source for this set is a person between 18 and 75 years old in good health.

This clone came up many times. Read coverage stops 3 residues before the CDR3 terminus; the germline J gene supplies the remainder. The chain employs TRBV19 and TRBJ1-3; D not certain. V lost 2 bases and J lost 0, with 8 bases in between. The CDR3 covers 15 residues. Germline CDR1 and CDR2: LNHDA and SQIVND (reference sequence). The DNA read from the CDR3 is TGTGCCAGTAGTATACTGGCCCACTCTGGAAACACC. Translation gives CASSILAHSGNT. The full CDR3 reads CASSILAHSGNTIYF. Variable domain in full (rest from reference TRBV19 and TRBJ1-3): DGGITQSPKYLFRKEGQNVTLSCEQNLNHDAMYWYRQDPGQGLRLIYYSQIVNDFQKGDIAEGYSVSREKKESFPLTVTSAQKNPTAFYLCASSILAHSGNTIYFGEGSWLTVV.

This clone was detected many times. The read ends 3 residues shy of where the CDR3 ends; the end is completed using the germline J gene. The chain recombines TRBV30 with TRBJ2-3; 8 bases are shared with TRBD1. The length of the CDR3 is 14 residues. The germline CDR1 and CDR2 sequences are GTSNPN and SVGIG (reference sequence). With V trimmed by 8 bases and J by 6 bases, 13 bases remained unmatched. The CDR3 protein is CASQTGVNPDTQYF. CDR3 DNA, as far as it was read: TGTGCCAGCCAGACAGGGGTAAACCCTGATACG.